These T cell receptor beta chains were read from a single sample in a study of shared clonotypes between healthy human individuals. Only in-frame clones appear in the TCRdb table, and some are missing; sequencing was by immunoSEQ multiplex PCR. The table shows approximately 120,000 clones, with around 68% occurring only once. The sample comprised memory CD8+ T cells sorted from blood. These receptors came from a woman aged 25 to 39 in good health. Each CDR3 is given with its conserved first and last residue. Each record gives: V gene, D gene, clone size, J gene, CDR3 DNA, CDR3 protein. D genes are given only for firm matches. Some rows mark clone size as missing; the rest say once, few, many or name a class of expanded clone.

>TRBV11-1|TRBD1|.|TRBJ2-2
TGTGCCAGCAGGCGGACAGGGGTCACCGGGGAGCTGTTTTTT
CASRRTGVTGELFF
>TRBV6-4|TRBD1|many|TRBJ2-2
TGTGCCAGCAGTGACTCGGGACAGGGCGACACCGGGGAGCTGTTTTTT
CASSDSGQGDTGELFF
>TRBV28|.|.|TRBJ1-2
TGTGCCAGCAATACTCTAGCCGGGACACACCCGGGCTACACCTTC
CASNTLAGTHPGYTF
>TRBV19|.|.|TRBJ1-5
TGTGCCAGTAGTATAGATAGAGATCAGCCCCAGCATTTT
CASSIDRDQPQHF
>TRBV28|.|.|TRBJ2-1
TGTGCCAGCAGTTTTAATGGGGTCAGCAATGAGCAGTTCTTC
CASSFNGVSNEQFF
>TRBV19|TRBD1|few|TRBJ1-2
TGTGCCAGTAGCGGGACAGGGGGCGGCCGATATGGCTACACCTTC
CASSGTGGGRYGYTF
>TRBV5-1|.|few|TRBJ1-2
TGCGCCAGCAGCTTGGGTGGACTCGTTGGGTATGGCTACACCTTC
CASSLGGLVGYGYTF
>TRBV15|TRBD2|many|TRBJ2-1
TGTGCCACCAGCAGTCCCTCTGGCGGGAGAGGCCACAATGAGCAGTTCTTC
CATSSPSGGRGHNEQFF
>TRBV6-6|.|few|TRBJ2-2
TGTGCCAGCAGTTACACCACCCTTGGCGGCACCGGGGAGCTGTTTTTT
CASSYTTLGGTGELFF
>TRBV10-2|.|.|TRBJ1-5
TGCGCCAGCAGTGAAGACAGTGGGGTGGAACAGCCCCAGCATTTT
CASSEDSGVEQPQHF
>TRBV13|.|.|TRBJ2-4
TGTGCCAGCAGCATCTGGAGAGCCATAGCCAAAAACATTCAGTACTTC
CASSIWRAIAKNIQYF
>TRBV29-1|.|.|TRBJ1-2
TGCAGCGTTGAAGGGTCACAGGAAAACTATGGCTACACCTTC
CSVEGSQENYGYTF
>TRBV6-1|TRBD2|.|TRBJ2-2
TGTGCCAGCAGTGGTTTACCGGGTATAGCGGGAGGCATCGGGGAGCTGTTTTTT
CASSGLPGIAGGIGELFF
>TRBV25-1|TRBD2|few|TRBJ2-5
TGTGCCAGCACCATACGACTAGCGGGAATGGAAGAGACCCAGTACTTC
CASTIRLAGMEETQYF
>TRBV6-4|TRBD2|many|TRBJ2-2
TGTGCCAGCAGTCCGAGTAGCGGGAACCAGAACACCGGGGAGCTGTTTTTT
CASSPSSGNQNTGELFF
>TRBV5-1|.|.|TRBJ2-7
TGCGCCAGCAGTATCGAGGTCTCCTACGAGCAGTACTTC
CASSIEVSYEQYF
>TRBV5-4|.|once|TRBJ1-2
TGTGCCAGCAGCTTTCTAACGACCGCTAACTATGGCTACACCTTC
CASSFLTTANYGYTF
>TRBV21-1|.|.|TRBJ2-1
TGTGCCAGCAGCAAAGAAGTCGGTGATGAGCAGTTCTTC
CASSKEVGDEQFF
>TRBV7-9|.|.|TRBJ2-7
TGTGCCAGCAGCTTAGCCGAACCTCACGGCGGCTCCTACGAGCAGTACTTC
CASSLAEPHGGSYEQYF
>TRBV28|.|.|TRBJ2-6
TGTGCCAGCAACTTATCGGGGACAACCACCTCTCTTGGGGCCAACGTCCTGACTTTC
CASNLSGTTTSLGANVLTF
>TRBV29-1|.|.|TRBJ2-5
TGCAGCCTCCGGGACGGAATAAGAGATACCCAGTACTTC
CSLRDGIRDTQYF
>TRBV20-1|.|many|TRBJ1-1
TGCAGTCTCGACGAGAACACTGAAGCTTTCTTT
CSLDENTEAFF
>TRBV27|.|few|TRBJ2-7
TGTGCCAGCAGTTTATCGGGATACGAGCAGTACTTC
CASSLSGYEQYF
>TRBV11-2|.|.|TRBJ2-1
TGTGCCAGCAGCCCACGTTGGGGCCCTTGGGAGCAGTTCTTC
CASSPRWGPWEQFF
>TRBV25-1|TRBD2|few|TRBJ2-7
TGTGCCAGCAGTGGAGGATGGGGGAAGCGGGAGGTCATCTACGAGCAGTACTTC
CASSGGWGKREVIYEQYF
>TRBV28|.|few|TRBJ2-4
TGTGCCAGTAGGCCGGGACGGATAGCCAAAAACATTCAGTACTTC
CASRPGRIAKNIQYF
>TRBV30|TRBD2|many|TRBJ2-1
TGTGCCTGGAGCCTGCTAGCGGGAGGGCCGGATGAGCAGTTCTTC
CAWSLLAGGPDEQFF
>TRBV6-4|.|.|TRBJ1-5
TGTGCCAGCAGTGCTGATTATAGCAATCAGCCCCAGCATTTT
CASSADYSNQPQHF
>TRBV21-1|.|.|TRBJ1-1
TGTGCCAGCAGCGCGTCGGACAGGGAACGGGTAGAGGTAGCTTTCTTT
CASSASDRERVEVAFF
>TRBV7-2|.|.|TRBJ2-1
TGTGCCAGCAGCCCGAGATTTCTCGCGAAATACAATGAGCAGTTCTTC
CASSPRFLAKYNEQFF
>TRBV5-1|.|.|TRBJ2-7
TGCGCCAGCAGCTACAACCGCTACGAGCAGTACTTC
CASSYNRYEQYF
>TRBV4-1|.|many|TRBJ1-3
TGCGCCAGCAGCCAAGATGCCCAGGGGGGAAACACCATATATTTT
CASSQDAQGGNTIYF
>TRBV18|.|.|TRBJ2-3
TGTGCCAGCTCCCCCCGGGTCCACGGCACAGATACGCAGTATTTT
CASSPRVHGTDTQYF
>TRBV5-1|TRBD2|once|TRBJ2-1
TGCGCCAGCAGCTCCTGGACTAGCGGGAGAGCCAATGAGCAGTTCTTC
CASSSWTSGRANEQFF
>TRBV15|.|.|TRBJ2-7
TGTGCCACCAGTACAGGTTGGGGGTACGAGCAGTACTTC
CATSTGWGYEQYF
>TRBV19|.|few|TRBJ2-7
TGTGCCACCAAGGGCCAGTCCTCCTACGAGCAGTACTTC
CATKGQSSYEQYF
>TRBV5-1|.|many|TRBJ2-7
TGCGCCAGCAGCTTGGAAATAGCGGCGGACTACGAGCAGTACTTC
CASSLEIAADYEQYF
>TRBV4-1|.|.|TRBJ2-1
TGCGCCAGCAGCCAAGGGATCAGCGTGGAGCAGTTCTTC
CASSQGISVEQFF
>TRBV2|.|.|TRBJ1-2
TGTGCCAGCAGTGAAATCCGGAGGGATGGCTACACCTTC
CASSEIRRDGYTF
>TRBV25-1|.|.|TRBJ2-3
TGTGCCAGCAGTGAAACGTCGGGGGCCTCAGATACGCAGTATTTT
CASSETSGASDTQYF
>TRBV25-1|.|.|TRBJ1-4
TGTGCCAGCAGTAAAGGGACCACTAATGAAAAACTGTTTTTT
CASSKGTTNEKLFF
>TRBV28|.|.|TRBJ2-3
TGTGCCAGCAGCCCAAGGTGGGGATTTCCTGTCACAGATACGCAGTATTTT
CASSPRWGFPVTDTQYF
>TRBV27|.|.|TRBJ1-1
TGTGCCAGCACTCGGATGAACACTGAAGCTTTCTTT
CASTRMNTEAFF
>TRBV28|.|.|TRBJ1-2
TGTGCCAGCAGTTTGACCCTAGCCGGCTACACCTTC
CASSLTLAGYTF
>TRBV23-1|.|.|TRBJ1-2
TGCGCCAGCAGTCAATCCGGTTACACCTTC
CASSQSGYTF
>TRBV15|TRBD1|.|TRBJ2-7
TGTGCCACCAGCACCGATTCCGGGACAGGGGGACACGAGCAGTACTTC
CATSTDSGTGGHEQYF
>TRBV6-1|.|.|TRBJ1-1
TGTGCCAGCAGTGGACAGGCCATGAACACTGAAGCTTTCTTT
CASSGQAMNTEAFF
>TRBV10-3|.|.|TRBJ2-7
TGTGCCATCAGTGACTTGGACGAGCAGTACTTC
CAISDLDEQYF
>TRBV30|.|.|TRBJ2-1
TGTGCCTGGAGTAGGGGGAGTAGCTCCTACAATGAGCAGTTCTTC
CAWSRGSSSYNEQFF
>TRBV6-1|.|.|TRBJ1-1
TGTGCCAGCAGTGCCCTTTTTTGGGGGGCTTTCTTT
CASSALFWGAFF
>TRBV9|.|.|TRBJ2-7
TGTGCCAGCGGGAGGTCGGGAGACTTCTACGAGCAGTACTTC
CASGRSGDFYEQYF
>TRBV6-4|.|.|TRBJ1-6
TGTGCCAGCAGTGAAGCGGAAAATTCACCCCTCCACTTT
CASSEAENSPLHF
>TRBV27|TRBD1|.|TRBJ1-4
TGTGCCAGCAGTGACAGGGGAGGGGCAACTAATGAAAAACTGTTTTTT
CASSDRGGATNEKLFF
>TRBV5-1|TRBD1|once|TRBJ1-3
TGCGCCAGCAGTGAAGGGACAGCTGGAAACACCATATATTTT
CASSEGTAGNTIYF